The 28 T cell receptor beta chains below all came from one sample that was sequenced in a study of identical twins. TCRdb reprocessed the 5' RACE reads with MiXCR, giving one entry per CDR3 protein. The repertoire holds around 530,000 distinct CDR3 sequences, approximately 14% seen once, with 0.44% in the top ten. In addition, the sample was reused for a study of yellow fever vaccine responses in identical twins.

Sequencing used CD4+ T cells sorted from blood. All receptors derive from a woman under 30 in good health.

There are a few counts of this clonotype. The chain has TRBV5-1 and TRBJ2-2; a possible D gene is TRBD2 (5 bases). This CDR3 region has 16 residues. Per the germline V gene, CDR1 is SGHRS and CDR2 is YFSETQ. Trimming took 0 bases from V and 3 from J, leaving 12 bases between them. The CDR3 bases are TGCGCCAGCAGCTTGGTTGGAGGATGGGACACCGGGGAGCTGTTTTTT. Translation: CASSLVGGWDTGELFF.

The chain uses TRBV20-1 and TRBJ1-1; D remains ambiguous. Germline assignment: CDR1 DFQATT and CDR2 SNEGSKA (reference sequence). Trimming stripped 3 bases from V and 1 base from J, with 6 bases between. CDR3 length: 12 residues. As DNA, the CDR3 is TGCAGTGCTAGGCGGAAGAACACTGAAGCTTTCTTT. Translated, it gives CSARRKNTEAFF.

J is TRBJ2-3 and V is TRBV20-1, with D tentatively TRBD1 (5 bases). Looked up from germline, CDR1 is DFQATT and CDR2 is SNEGSKA (reference sequence). The CDR3 runs 14 residues. V lost 5 bases and J lost 1, with 13 bases in between. The CDR3 loop is CSALLLTGTDTQYF. CDR3 coding DNA: TGCAGTGCTTTACTGCTGACAGGCACAGATACGCAGTATTTT.

The gene calls are TRBV27 and TRBJ2-2; 7 bases are shared with TRBD2. V lost 1 base and J lost 1; bases outside the gene matches: 3. This CDR3 spans 16 amino acids. Germline V gives CDR1 MNHEY, CDR2 SMNVEV (reference sequence). The chain's CDR3 is CASSLLASGNTGELFF. As DNA, the CDR3 is TGTGCCAGCAGTTTATTAGCTAGCGGGAACACCGGGGAGCTGTTTTTT.

The rearrangement joins TRBV12-3 or TRBV12-4 to TRBJ2-1; D not certain. Trimming left V 5 bases short and J 2 bases short, with 7 bases between. The CDR3 consists of 13 residues. The chain's CDR3 is CASSPIPYNEQFF. DNA of the CDR3: TGTGCCAGCAGTCCTATCCCCTACAATGAGCAGTTCTTC.

This clonotype was observed a few times. The chain uses TRBV5-1 and TRBJ2-2; tentatively, D is TRBD1 (5 bases). Germline V lookup: CDR1 SGHRS, CDR2 YFSETQ. V dropped 3 bases and J dropped 5 bases, with 20 bases sitting between them. The CDR3 consists of 17 residues. CDR3 amino acids: CASSSRTGPQGTGELFF. For the CDR3, the DNA is TGCGCCAGCAGCTCGCGAACAGGACCCCAAGGGACCGGGGAGCTGTTTTTT.

This clonotype was seen a few times. This chain uses TRBV27 with TRBJ2-7; 7 nucleotides agree with TRBD1. The germline gives CDR1 MNHEY, CDR2 SMNVEV (reference sequence). The CDR3 is made up of 14 amino acids. V trimming: 4 bases; J trimming: 4 bases; junction bases outside the gene matches: 7. The CDR3 sequence: CASSSRDRSYEQYF. As DNA, the CDR3 is TGTGCCAGCAGTTCCCGGGACAGAAGTTACGAGCAGTACTTC.

This chain joins TRBV20-1 and TRBJ2-7; a possible D gene is TRBD2 (6 bases). V lost 1 base and J 6 bases, leaving 13 bases between the germline ends. The CDR3 runs to 13 residues. Per the germline V gene, CDR1 is DFQATT and CDR2 is SNEGSKA (reference sequence). In DNA, the CDR3 is TGCAGTGCTAGAGCCAATTCCGGGGGCGAGCAGTACTTC. Translation gives CSARANSGGEQYF.

There are a few counts of this clonotype. The chain carries TRBV10-3 and TRBJ2-2; 8 nucleotides match TRBD2. The CDR3 has 15 amino acids. Germline V gene data show CDR1 as ENHRY and CDR2 as SYGVKD. V shed 3 bases, J shed 5 bases, and the junction held 5 bases outside the gene matches. CDR3 residues: CAISDSAGETGELFF. The CDR3 DNA is TGTGCCATCAGTGATTCAGCGGGAGAAACCGGGGAGCTGTTTTTT.

The rearrangement links TRBV7-9 to TRBJ2-7, with 12 bases fitting TRBD2. V was clipped by 4 bases and J by 2 bases; unmatched bases: 9. This CDR3 has 17 residues. Per the germline V gene, CDR1 is SEHNR and CDR2 is FQNEAQ (reference sequence). The CDR3 loop reads CASSSKGLAGSTYEQYV. CDR3 DNA: TGTGCCAGCAGCTCGAAGGGACTAGCGGGTTCGACCTACGAGCAGTACGTC.

This clonotype was counted many times. The gene calls are TRBV20-1 and TRBJ2-3; TRBD1 or TRBD2 may be the D gene (5 bases each). CDR1 DFQATT and CDR2 SNEGSKA come from the germline V gene (reference sequence). The CDR3 consists of 16 residues. The V end lost 0 bases, the J end lost 2 bases, and 15 bases lay between the germline ends. This CDR3 reads CSARDPRGPPTDTQYF. CDR3 bases: TGCAGTGCTAGAGATCCCCGGGGCCCACCCACAGATACGCAGTATTTT.

The chain carries TRBV5-5 and TRBJ2-7; perhaps D is TRBD1 or TRBD2 (5 bases each). The germline CDR1 and CDR2 sequences are SGHKS and YYEKEE (reference sequence). There are 13 residues in the CDR3. Trimming stripped 7 bases from V and 4 bases from J, with 15 bases between. CDR3 region: CASGPGPWYEQYV. In DNA, the CDR3 is TGTGCCAGCGGCCCGGGGCCCTGGTACGAGCAGTACGTC.

J is TRBJ2-3 and V is TRBV12-3 or TRBV12-4; TRBD1 aligns across 7 bases. The CDR3 runs 16 residues. V shed 7 bases, J shed 3 bases, and the junction held 13 bases outside the gene matches. CDR3 in DNA: TGTGCCAGCACCTCTACCCGGGACAGTTCAACAGATACGCAGTATTTT. Residues: CASTSTRDSSTDTQYF.

The sample holds a few counts of this clonotype. The chain is built from TRBV6-1 and TRBJ1-6, with TRBD1 matching 8 bases. Unmatched junction bases numbered 5, after V lost 1 base and J lost 6 bases. In germline, CDR1 is MNHNS, CDR2 SASEGT. This CDR3 contains 16 residues. CDR3 sequence reads: CASSEGAGGVNSPLHF. The CDR3 DNA is TGTGCCAGCAGTGAAGGGGCAGGGGGCGTTAATTCACCCCTCCACTTT.

This CDR3 is CASSLAGTSGSMADTQYF. The CDR3, as DNA: TGCGCCAGCAGCTTGGCCGGGACTAGCGGGAGTATGGCAGATACGCAGTATTTT. J is TRBJ2-3 and V is TRBV5-1; 14 bases map to TRBD2. Germline CDR1 reads SGHRS; CDR2 reads YFSETQ. After removal of 0 bases from V and 4 bases from J, the junction contained 7 bases not matched to a gene. CDR3 length equals 18 residues. The whole variable domain, filled in from reference TRBV5-1 and TRBJ2-3, reads KAGVTQTPRYLIKTRGQQVTLSCSPISGHRSVSWYQQTPGQGLQFLFEYFSETQRNKGNFPGRFSGRQFSNSRSEMNVSTLELGDSALYLCASSLAGTSGSMADTQYFGPGTRLTVL.

The chain uses TRBV7-2 and TRBJ1-1; 7 bases agree with TRBD1. J gave up 0 bases and V 7 bases, and 2 bases lay outside the gene matches. CDR1 SGHTA and CDR2 FQGNSA come from the germline V gene. The CDR3 has 13 residues. This chain's CDR3 is CASTRGVNTEAFF. For the CDR3, the DNA is TGTGCCAGCACCAGGGGGGTGAACACTGAAGCTTTCTTT.

This clonotype showed up just a few times. The chain employs TRBV24-1 and TRBJ1-5; D gene ambiguous. The germline V gene has CDR1 KGHDR and CDR2 SFDVKD. Trimming removed 7 bases at V and 5 bases at J, with 11 bases between. The CDR3 totals 13 residues. The CDR3 DNA reads as TGTGCCACCAGGGGAGGGAGGTATCAGCCCCAGCATTTT. Protein product: CATRGGRYQPQHF.

CDR3 region: CASSLGYGMNTEAFF. DNA for the CDR3: TGTGCCAGCAGTTTGGGGTATGGGATGAACACTGAAGCTTTCTTT. This rearrangement joins TRBV28 to TRBJ1-1; no clear D gene. V lost 3 bases to trimming and J lost 0 bases, with 11 bases between them. Germline V gene data show CDR1 as MDHEN and CDR2 as SYDVKM. The CDR3 has 15 residues.

The chain carries TRBV27 and TRBJ1-4, with TRBD1 as a possible D gene (5 bases). Germline loops: CDR1 MNHEY, CDR2 SMNVEV (reference sequence). The CDR3 sequence is 15 residues long. Trimming cost V 2 bases and J 7 bases, with 14 bases left between them. The CDR3 DNA reads as TGTGCCAGCAGTTTAGGGGGTTACGGTGGTGAAAAACTGTTTTTT. Residues: CASSLGGYGGEKLFF. Full variable domain (rest looked up from reference TRBV27 and TRBJ1-4): EAQVTQNPRYLITVTGKKLTVTCSQNMNHEYMSWYRQDPGLGLRQIYYSMNVEVTDKGDVPEGYKVSRKEKRNFPLILESPSPNQTSLYFCASSLGGYGGEKLFFGSGTQLSVL.

Only a few counts were recorded for this clonotype. The CDR3 reads CASSIGLNEKLFF. In DNA form, the CDR3 reads TGTGCCAGCAGCATTGGACTTAATGAAAAACTGTTTTTT. V gene TRBV7-2 combines with J gene TRBJ1-4; D gene uncertain. Germline CDR1 SGHTA, CDR2 FQGNSA. The CDR3 is 13 residues long. The V end was cut by 5 bases, the J end by 4 bases, with 8 bases between. Variable domain in full (rest from reference TRBV7-2 and TRBJ1-4): GAGVSQSPSNKVTEKGKDVELRCDPISGHTALYWYRQSLGQGLEFLIYFQGNSAPDKSGLPSDRFSAERTGGSVSTLTIQRTQQEDSAVYLCASSIGLNEKLFFGSGTQLSVL.

A few counts support this clonotype. The chain carries TRBV29-1 and TRBJ2-7; D remains unclear. Germline assignment: CDR1 SQVTM and CDR2 ANQGSEA. The CDR3 has 18 amino acids. With 6 bases removed from V and 3 bases from J, the gap between germline ends came to 30 bases. For the CDR3, the DNA is TGCAGCGTGAAGACCCCGGGTCAGGACCTTAATAACGGCTACGAGCAGTACTTC. Translating gives CSVKTPGQDLNNGYEQYF.

This clonotype was detected only a few times. The chain links TRBV20-1 to TRBJ1-2; the match to TRBD1 covers 7 bases. Germline V gives CDR1 DFQATT, CDR2 SNEGSKA (reference sequence). CDR3 length equals 16 residues. V gave up 4 bases and J gave up 1 base; unmatched junction bases: 12. CDR3 sequence: CSATHPGQELNYGYTF. The CDR3 DNA follows: TGCAGTGCTACTCACCCCGGACAGGAGCTTAACTATGGCTACACCTTC.

The chain has TRBV28 and TRBJ2-4, with a tentative D call TRBD1 (6 bases). This CDR3 is 14 amino acids long. Between the trimmed V and J ends, which lost 7 bases and 7 bases, there was a span of 17 bases. The V gene's germline CDR1 is MDHEN and CDR2 SYDVKM. The CDR3 DNA follows: TGTGCCAGCACCTTACGGGGCCAGGGGAACATTCAGTACTTC. This encodes CASTLRGQGNIQYF.

This clonotype was counted a few times. The J gene is TRBJ1-4, the V gene TRBV3-1; tentatively, D is TRBD1 (6 bases). V was cut by 7 bases and J by 5 bases, with 11 bases left in between. This CDR3 spans 13 amino acids. Germline V lookup: CDR1 LGHDT, CDR2 YNNKEL (reference sequence). The CDR3 sequence: CASTRGPNEKLFF. The CDR3 coding sequence is TGTGCCAGCACCAGGGGTCCGAATGAAAAACTGTTTTTT.

There are a few counts of this clonotype. V usage is TRBV6-1 and J usage is TRBJ2-1; D is unclear. CDR3 size: 10 residues. Deletions cut 8 bases from V and 5 bases from J, with 4 bases between. CDR1 and CDR2 from the germline V gene are MNHNS and SASEGT. The CDR3 region has the DNA TGTGCCAGCCTGAACAATGAGCAGTTCTTC. Protein sequence: CASLNNEQFF.

The J gene is TRBJ1-4, the V gene TRBV20-1; 9 bases are shared with TRBD1. The CDR3 runs to 13 residues. The germline V gene encodes CDR1 DFQATT and CDR2 SNEGSKA (reference sequence). V shed 6 bases and J 4 bases; nucleotides not matched to a gene: 3. CDR3 loop: CSATGGGNEKLFF. CDR3 nucleotide sequence: TGCAGTGCCACAGGGGGCGGTAATGAAAAACTGTTTTTT.

The CDR3, as DNA: TGTGCCAGCAGCCGACTCGGGACGGGGGGCACCGGGGAGCTGTTTTTT. This encodes CASSRLGTGGTGELFF. The rearrangement uses TRBV4-2 and TRBJ2-2, with 7 bases identical to TRBD2. The V gene end was trimmed by 4 bases and the J gene end by 4 bases; junction bases not matched to a gene: 9. The CDR3 is 16 amino acids. Germline V gene data show CDR1 as LGHNA and CDR2 as YNFKEQ.

The chain couples TRBV12-3 or TRBV12-4 to TRBJ2-5, with 7 bases matching TRBD2. The length of the CDR3 is 13 residues. Trimming at V came to 6 bases and at J to 5 bases, leaving 6 bases not matched to a gene. The CDR3 reads CASSRGLHETQYF. The DNA of the CDR3 is TGTGCCAGCAGCCGGGGACTACATGAGACCCAGTACTTC.